Shown below are 2 T cell receptor beta chains from a single sample sequenced in a study of blood T cell repertoires in COVID-19. Only in-frame clones appear in the TCRdb table, and some are missing; sequencing was by immunoSEQ multiplex PCR. The sample holds 53,000 or so clones, approximately 90% seen once. Sequences were obtained from peripheral blood. These receptors all come from a man older than 75 with acute or convalescent COVID-19.

Points on this clone: At one boundary the junction diverges from the germline segment, which might be a read error. This chain joins TRBV2 and TRBJ1-1; D is uncertain. Germline CDR1 reads SNHLY; CDR2 reads FYNNEI. The length of the CDR3 is 13 residues. The CDR3 DNA follows: TGTGCCGGCAGAACGGGGATGAACACTGAAGCTTTCTTT. Translated: CAGRTGMNTEAFF.

The rearrangement joins TRBV3-1 (or the pseudogene TRBV3-2) to TRBJ2-2, with unresolved D. The V gene's germline CDR1 is LGHDT and CDR2 YNNKEL (reference sequence). There are 15 residues in the CDR3. V lost 2 bases and J 0 bases, leaving 7 bases between the germline ends. CDR3 region: CASSQSTPNTGELFF. CDR3 nucleotide sequence: TGTGCCAGCAGCCAATCTACCCCGAACACCGGGGAGCTGTTTTTT.